The sequence of this TCR beta chain was determined in a study of shared clonotypes between healthy human individuals. General study findings and limits: Although depth was large, rarefaction showed that sequencing of the sorted subsets was incomplete.

A remark on this clone: Its specificity is unknown.

The CDR3 is 13 amino acids. V was pared by 7 bases and J by 3 bases, with 7 bases between. Per the germline V gene, CDR1 is LNHDA and CDR2 is SQIVND (reference sequence). TCRdb's table, derived via immunoSEQ multiplex PCR, lists solely in-frame clones and lacks some. The sample lists roughly 1,100,000 clones; roughly 75% were seen once. V and J are TRBV19 and TRBJ2-6; D gene ambiguous. The source is a man between 18 and 29 years old in good health. The sample consisted of memory CD4+ T cells sorted from blood. Subset reported: CD45RA-negative fraction. CDR3 loop: CASTAYGANVLTF. The CDR3, as DNA: TGTGCCAGTACCGCCTATGGGGCCAACGTCCTGACTTTC.